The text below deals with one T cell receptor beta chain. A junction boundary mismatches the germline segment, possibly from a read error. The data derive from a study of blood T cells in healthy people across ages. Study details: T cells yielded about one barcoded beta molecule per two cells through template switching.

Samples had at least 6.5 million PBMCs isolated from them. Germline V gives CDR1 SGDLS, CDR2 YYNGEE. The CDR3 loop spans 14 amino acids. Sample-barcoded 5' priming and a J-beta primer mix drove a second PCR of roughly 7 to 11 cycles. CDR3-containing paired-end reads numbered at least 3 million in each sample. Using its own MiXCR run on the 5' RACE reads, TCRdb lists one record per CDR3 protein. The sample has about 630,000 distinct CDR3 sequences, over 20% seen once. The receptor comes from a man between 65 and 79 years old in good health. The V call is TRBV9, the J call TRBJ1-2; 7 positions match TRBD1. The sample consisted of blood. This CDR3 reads CASSVGEQGHGYAF. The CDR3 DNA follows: TGTGCCAGCAGCGTAGGGGAACAGGGGCATGGCTACGCCTTC.